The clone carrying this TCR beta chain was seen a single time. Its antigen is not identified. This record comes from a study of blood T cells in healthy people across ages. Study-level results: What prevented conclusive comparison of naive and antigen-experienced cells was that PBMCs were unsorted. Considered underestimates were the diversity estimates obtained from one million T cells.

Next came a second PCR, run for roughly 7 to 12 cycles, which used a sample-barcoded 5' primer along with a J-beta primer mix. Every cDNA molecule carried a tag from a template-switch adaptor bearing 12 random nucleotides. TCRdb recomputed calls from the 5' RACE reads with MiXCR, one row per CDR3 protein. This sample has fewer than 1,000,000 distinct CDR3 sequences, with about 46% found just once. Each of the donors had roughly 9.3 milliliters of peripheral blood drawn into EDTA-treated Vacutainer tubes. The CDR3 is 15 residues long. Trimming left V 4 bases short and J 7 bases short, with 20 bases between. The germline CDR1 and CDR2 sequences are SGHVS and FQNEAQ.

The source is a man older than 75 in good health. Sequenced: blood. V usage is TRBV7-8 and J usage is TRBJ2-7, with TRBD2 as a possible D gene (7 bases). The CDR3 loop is CASSSRGGPLGEQYF. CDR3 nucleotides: TGTGCCAGCAGCTCTAGGGGGGGCCCTTTGGGTGAGCAGTACTTC.